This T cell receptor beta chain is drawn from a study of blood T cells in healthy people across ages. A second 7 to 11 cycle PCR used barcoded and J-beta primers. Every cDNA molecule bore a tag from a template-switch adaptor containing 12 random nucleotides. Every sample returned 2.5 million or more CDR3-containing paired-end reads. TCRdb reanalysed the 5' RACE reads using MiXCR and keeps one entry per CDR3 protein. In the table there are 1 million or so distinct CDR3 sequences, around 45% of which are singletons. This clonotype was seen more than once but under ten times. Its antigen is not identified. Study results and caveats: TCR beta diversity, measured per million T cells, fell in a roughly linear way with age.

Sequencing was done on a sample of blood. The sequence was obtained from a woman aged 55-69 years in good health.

The chain's CDR3 is CASSRDRPSNQPQHF. Written as DNA, the CDR3 is TGTGCCAGCAGTCGGGACAGGCCTAGCAATCAGCCCCAGCATTTT. The chain recombines TRBV2 with TRBJ1-5, with 8 bases matching TRBD1. Germline CDR1 and CDR2: SNHLY and FYNNEI. The CDR3 totals 15 residues. Trimming took 5 bases from V and 0 from J; bases not matched to a gene: 3.